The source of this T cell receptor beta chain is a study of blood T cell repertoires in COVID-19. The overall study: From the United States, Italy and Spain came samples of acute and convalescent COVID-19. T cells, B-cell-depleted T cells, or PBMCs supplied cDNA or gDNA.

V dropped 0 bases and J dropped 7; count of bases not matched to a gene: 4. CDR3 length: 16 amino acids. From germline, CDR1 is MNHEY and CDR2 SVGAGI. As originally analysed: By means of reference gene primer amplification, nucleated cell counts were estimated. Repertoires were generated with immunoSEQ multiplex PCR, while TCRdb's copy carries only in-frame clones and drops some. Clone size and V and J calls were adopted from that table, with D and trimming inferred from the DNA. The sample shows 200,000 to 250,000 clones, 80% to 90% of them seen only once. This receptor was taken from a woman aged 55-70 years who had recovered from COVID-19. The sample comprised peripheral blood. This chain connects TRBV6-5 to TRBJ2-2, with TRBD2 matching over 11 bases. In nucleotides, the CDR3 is TGTGCCAGCAGTTACTCGGGTAGCGGGGGGGTCGGGGAGCTGTTTTTT. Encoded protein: CASSYSGSGGVGELFF.